Below, 12 T cell receptor beta chains from the same sample are listed, as sequenced in a study of blood T cell repertoires in COVID-19. Generated by immunoSEQ multiplex PCR, the TCRdb table keeps only in-frame clones and is missing some. The top ten clones hold roughly 6.7% of a sample with around 59,000 clones, around 82% of them seen once. Sequencing input: peripheral blood. All receptors derive from a man aged 55-75 years with acute or convalescent COVID-19.

The chain is built from TRBV5-4 and TRBJ2-5; TRBD1 is a possible D gene (6 bases). The CDR3 covers 14 residues. V was cut by 4 bases and J by 5 bases, with 15 bases left in between. CDR1 and CDR2 (germline): SGHNT, YYREEE (reference sequence). The CDR3 protein is CASSSYRDGETQYF. CDR3 DNA sequence: TGTGCCAGCAGCAGCTACAGGGACGGGGAGACCCAGTACTTC.

The chain couples TRBV9 to TRBJ2-7, with D tentatively TRBD1 (5 bases). The CDR3 loop spans 15 amino acids. Trimming took off 5 bases at V and 1 base at J, with 16 bases between the two ends. The germline V gene has CDR1 SGDLS and CDR2 YYNGEE. The CDR3 nucleotides read TGTGCCAGCAGTAAGCTCGCAGGGAATTCCTACGAGCAGTACTTC. It specifies CASSKLAGNSYEQYF.

The genes are TRBV9 and TRBJ1-6; no reliable D call. This CDR3 has 14 residues. The V and J ends lost 5 bases and 0 bases respectively, with 6 bases between them. Germline values: CDR1 SGDLS, CDR2 YYNGEE. This chain's CDR3 is CASRRDSYNSPLHF. The DNA of the CDR3 is TGTGCCAGCAGGCGGGACTCCTATAATTCACCCCTCCACTTT. The variable domain in full, with the rest retrieved from reference TRBV9 and TRBJ1-6, is DSGVTQTPKHLITATGQRVTLRCSPRSGDLSVYWYQQSLDQGLQFLIQYYNGEERAKGNILERFSAQQFPDLHSELNLSSLELGDSALYFCASRRDSYNSPLHFGNGTRLTVT.

This clone appeared once. The chain joins TRBV6-6 to TRBJ2-2, with D uncertain. CDR1 and CDR2 (germline): MNHNY, SVGAGI (reference sequence). V lost 5 bases, J lost 7 bases, and 11 bases lay in between. The CDR3 is 13 amino acids. The CDR3 region is CASSALVNGELFF. CDR3 sequence (DNA): TGTGCCAGCAGTGCCCTAGTAAACGGGGAGCTGTTTTTT.

This chain joins TRBV15 and TRBJ1-4; TRBD1 aligns across 9 bases. V was pared by 3 bases and J by 8 bases, with 10 bases of the junction left unmatched. CDR1 and CDR2 from the germline V gene are LNHNV and YYDKDF (reference sequence). This CDR3 spans 16 amino acids. The DNA for the CDR3 is TGTGCCACCAGCAGGGGAAGACAGGGGGAAAACGAAAAACTGTTTTTT. This encodes CATSRGRQGENEKLFF.

The chain combines TRBV13 with TRBJ1-2, with D possibly matching TRBD1 (5 bases). Per the germline V gene, CDR1 is PRHDT and CDR2 is FYEKMQ (reference sequence). Trimming took off 5 bases at V and 4 bases at J, with 14 bases between the two ends. The CDR3 runs to 14 residues. The CDR3 coding sequence is TGTGCCAGCAGCGGAGACCCCAGGGCCTATGGCTACACCTTC. Translating it yields CASSGDPRAYGYTF. Filled out from reference TRBV13 and TRBJ1-2, the complete variable domain reads AAGVIQSPRHLIKEKRETATLKCYPIPRHDTVYWYQQGPGQDPQFLISFYEKMQSDKGSIPDRFSAQQFSDYHSELNMSSLELGDSALYFCASSGDPRAYGYTFGSGTRLTVV.

This chain joins TRBV19 and TRBJ1-2; D call uncertain. Germline V gene lookup returns CDR1 LNHDA and CDR2 SQIVND (reference sequence). Trimming removed 1 base from V and 8 bases from J, with 17 bases in between. The CDR3 is made up of 15 amino acids. As DNA, the CDR3 is TGTGCCAGTAGTATAGGGGTCAGGCAAGCGGTCGGCTACACCTTC. Protein: CASSIGVRQAVGYTF.

The rearrangement links TRBV6-6 to TRBJ2-6; possible D gene TRBD2, 6 bases. The CDR3 extends over 16 amino acids. CDR1 is MNHNY, CDR2 SVGAGI, per germline (reference sequence). Trimming took off 4 bases at V and 0 bases at J, with 10 bases between the two ends. CDR3 sequence (DNA): TGTGCCAGCAGTTGGGACTTCCTCTCTGGGGCCAACGTCCTGACTTTC. It translates to CASSWDFLSGANVLTF.

The V call is TRBV18, the J call TRBJ1-1; no clear D gene. Looked up from germline, CDR1 is KGHSH and CDR2 is LQKENI. Trimming left V 6 bases short and J 1 base short, with 9 bases between. This CDR3 is built from 13 residues. This CDR3 reads CASSVGGNTEAFF. The DNA for the CDR3 is TGTGCCAGCTCGGTGGGAGGGAACACTGAAGCTTTCTTT. The full variable domain, rest sourced from reference TRBV18 and TRBJ1-1, is NAGVMQNPRHLVRRRGQEARLRCSPMKGHSHVYWYRQLPEEGLKFMVYLQKENIIDESGMPKERFSAEFPKEGPSILRIQQVVRGDSAAYFCASSVGGNTEAFFGQGTRLTVV.

The rearrangement links TRBV6-5 to TRBJ2-2, with 7 bases identical to TRBD1. CDR1 and CDR2 from the germline V gene are MNHEY and SVGAGI. CDR3 length: 15 residues. V was pared by 6 bases and J by 8 bases, with 12 bases of the junction left unmatched. CDR3: CASRRNRGLVGELFF. For the CDR3, the DNA is TGTGCCAGCAGGCGGAACAGGGGCCTGGTGGGGGAGCTGTTTTTT.

This chain uses TRBV5-1 with TRBJ1-1; a possible D gene is TRBD1 (6 bases). Germline V gives CDR1 SGHRS, CDR2 YFSETQ. The CDR3 sequence is 17 residues long. Trimming pared 0 bases from V and 5 bases from J, leaving 20 bases between. CDR3 amino acids: CASSLGTANSGWTEAFF. CDR3 DNA sequence: TGCGCCAGCAGCTTGGGGACAGCCAACTCGGGGTGGACTGAAGCTTTCTTT.

DNA for the CDR3: TGTGCCAGCAGCTTTAACCAGGGAAACTACAATGAGCAGTTCTTC. Translation: CASSFNQGNYNEQFF. The chain couples TRBV9 to TRBJ2-1; perhaps TRBD1 as D (5 bases). In germline, CDR1 is SGDLS, CDR2 YYNGEE. With 4 bases removed from V and 3 bases from J, the gap between germline ends came to 14 bases. CDR3 length: 15 amino acids.